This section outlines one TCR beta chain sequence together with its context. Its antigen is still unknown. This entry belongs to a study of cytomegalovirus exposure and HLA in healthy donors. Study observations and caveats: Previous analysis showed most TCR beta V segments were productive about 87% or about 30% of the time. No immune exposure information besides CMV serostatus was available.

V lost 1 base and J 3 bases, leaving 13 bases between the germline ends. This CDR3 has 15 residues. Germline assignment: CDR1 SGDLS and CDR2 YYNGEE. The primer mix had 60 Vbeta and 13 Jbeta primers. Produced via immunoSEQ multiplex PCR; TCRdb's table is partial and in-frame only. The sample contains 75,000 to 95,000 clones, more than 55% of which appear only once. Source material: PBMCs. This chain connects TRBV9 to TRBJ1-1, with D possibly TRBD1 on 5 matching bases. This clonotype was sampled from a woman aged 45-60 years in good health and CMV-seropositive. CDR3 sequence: CASSVRGSSDTEAFF. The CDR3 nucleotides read TGTGCCAGCAGCGTACGGGGGAGCTCGGACACTGAAGCTTTCTTT.